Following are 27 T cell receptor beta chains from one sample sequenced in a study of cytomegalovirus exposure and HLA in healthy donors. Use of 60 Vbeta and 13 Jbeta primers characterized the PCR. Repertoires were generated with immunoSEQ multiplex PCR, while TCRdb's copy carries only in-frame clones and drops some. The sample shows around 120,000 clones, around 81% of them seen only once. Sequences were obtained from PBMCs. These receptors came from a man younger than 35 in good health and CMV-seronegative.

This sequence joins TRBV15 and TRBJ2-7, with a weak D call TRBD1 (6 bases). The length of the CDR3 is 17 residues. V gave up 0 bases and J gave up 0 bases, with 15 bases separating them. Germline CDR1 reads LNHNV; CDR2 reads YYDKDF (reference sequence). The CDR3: CATSRDQGTVTSYEQYF. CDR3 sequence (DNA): TGTGCCACCAGCAGAGATCAGGGGACCGTTACCTCCTACGAGCAGTACTTC.

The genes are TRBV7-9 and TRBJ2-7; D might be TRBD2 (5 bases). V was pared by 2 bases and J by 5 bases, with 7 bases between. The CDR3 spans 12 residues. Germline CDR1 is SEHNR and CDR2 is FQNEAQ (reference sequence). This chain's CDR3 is CASSLIGNEQYF. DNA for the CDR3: TGTGCCAGCAGCTTAATCGGGAACGAGCAGTACTTC.

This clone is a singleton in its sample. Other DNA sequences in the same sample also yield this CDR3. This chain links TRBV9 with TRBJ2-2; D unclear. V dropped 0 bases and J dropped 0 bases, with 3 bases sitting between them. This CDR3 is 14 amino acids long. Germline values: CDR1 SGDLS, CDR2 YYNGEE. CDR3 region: CASSVAANTGELFF. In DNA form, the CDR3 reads TGTGCCAGCAGCGTAGCCGCGAACACCGGGGAGCTGTTTTTT. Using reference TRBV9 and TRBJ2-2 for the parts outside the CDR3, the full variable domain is DSGVTQTPKHLITATGQRVTLRCSPRSGDLSVYWYQQSLDQGLQFLIQYYNGEERAKGNILERFSAQQFPDLHSELNLSSLELGDSALYFCASSVAANTGELFFGEGSRLTVL.

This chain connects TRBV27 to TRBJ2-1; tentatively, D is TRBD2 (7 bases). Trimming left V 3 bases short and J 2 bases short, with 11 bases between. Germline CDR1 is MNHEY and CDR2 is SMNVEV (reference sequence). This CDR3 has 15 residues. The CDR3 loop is CASSFPGGPYNEQFF. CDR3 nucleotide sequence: TGTGCCAGCAGTTTTCCCGGGGGGCCCTACAATGAGCAGTTCTTC.

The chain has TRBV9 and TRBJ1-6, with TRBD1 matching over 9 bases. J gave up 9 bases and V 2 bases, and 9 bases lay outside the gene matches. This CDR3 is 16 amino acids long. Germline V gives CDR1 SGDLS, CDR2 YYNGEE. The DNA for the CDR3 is TGTGCCAGCAGCGTCGGGACAGGGAGTGTCTTTTCACCCCTCCACTTT. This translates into CASSVGTGSVFSPLHF.

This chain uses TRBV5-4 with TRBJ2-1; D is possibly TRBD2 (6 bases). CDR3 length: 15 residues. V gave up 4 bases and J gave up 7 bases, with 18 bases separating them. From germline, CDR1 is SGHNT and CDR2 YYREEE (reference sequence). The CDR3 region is CASSAGGRRENEQFF. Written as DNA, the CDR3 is TGTGCCAGCAGCGCCGGGGGTAGGCGTGAGAATGAGCAGTTCTTC.

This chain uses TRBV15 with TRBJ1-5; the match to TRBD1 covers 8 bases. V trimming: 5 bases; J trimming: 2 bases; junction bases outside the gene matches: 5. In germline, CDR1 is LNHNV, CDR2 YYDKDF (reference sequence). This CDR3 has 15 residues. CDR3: CATSFDRGGNQPQHF. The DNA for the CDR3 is TGTGCCACCAGCTTCGACAGGGGAGGCAATCAGCCCCAGCATTTT.

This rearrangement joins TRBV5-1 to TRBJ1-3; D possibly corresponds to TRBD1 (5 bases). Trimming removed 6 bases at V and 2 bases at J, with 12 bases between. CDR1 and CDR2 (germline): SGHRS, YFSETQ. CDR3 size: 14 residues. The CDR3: CASTGGGTGNTIYF. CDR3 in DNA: TGCGCCAGCACCGGGGGGGGGACTGGAAACACCATATATTTT.

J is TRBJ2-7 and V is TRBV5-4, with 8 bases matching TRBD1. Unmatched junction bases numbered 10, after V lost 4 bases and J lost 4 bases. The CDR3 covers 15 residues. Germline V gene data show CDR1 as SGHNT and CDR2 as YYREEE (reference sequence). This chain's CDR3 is CASSRGTGGVYEQYF. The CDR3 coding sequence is TGTGCCAGCAGCCGCGGGACAGGCGGCGTTTACGAGCAGTACTTC.

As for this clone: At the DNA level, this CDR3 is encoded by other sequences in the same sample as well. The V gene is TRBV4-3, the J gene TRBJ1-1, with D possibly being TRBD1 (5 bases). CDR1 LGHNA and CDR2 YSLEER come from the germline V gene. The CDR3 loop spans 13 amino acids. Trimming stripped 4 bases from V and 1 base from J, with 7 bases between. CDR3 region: CASSRTGNTEAFF. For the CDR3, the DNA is TGCGCCAGCAGCCGAACAGGGAACACTGAAGCTTTCTTT.

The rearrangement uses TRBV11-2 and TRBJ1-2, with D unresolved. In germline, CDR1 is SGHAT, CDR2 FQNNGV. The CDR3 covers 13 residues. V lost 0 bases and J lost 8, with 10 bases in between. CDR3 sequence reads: CASSLDRGGGYTF. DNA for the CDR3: TGTGCCAGCAGCTTAGATCGGGGTGGAGGCTACACCTTC.

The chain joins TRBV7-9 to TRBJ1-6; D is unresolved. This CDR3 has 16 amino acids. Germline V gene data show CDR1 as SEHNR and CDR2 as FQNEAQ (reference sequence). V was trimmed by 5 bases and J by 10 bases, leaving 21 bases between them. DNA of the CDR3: TGTGCCAGCAGCCGAAATAGACCGCCCGGAGACTCACCCCTCCACTTT. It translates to CASSRNRPPGDSPLHF.

The CDR3 here is CASSQTPDRNNEQFF. The CDR3 coding sequence is TGCGCCAGCAGCCAGACCCCGGACAGAAACAATGAGCAGTTCTTC. The V gene is TRBV4-3, the J gene TRBJ2-1; the D gene is possibly TRBD1 (6 bases). This CDR3 region has 15 residues. From germline, CDR1 is LGHNA and CDR2 YSLEER. The V end was cut by 3 bases, the J end by 5 bases, with 14 bases between.

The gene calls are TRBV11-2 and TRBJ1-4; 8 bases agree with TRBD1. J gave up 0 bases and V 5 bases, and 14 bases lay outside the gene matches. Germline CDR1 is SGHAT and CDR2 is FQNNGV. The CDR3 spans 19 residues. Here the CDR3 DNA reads TGTGCCAGCAGCCGGGGCCGGGACAGGATTTATGCAACTAATGAAAAACTGTTTTTT. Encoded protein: CASSRGRDRIYATNEKLFF.

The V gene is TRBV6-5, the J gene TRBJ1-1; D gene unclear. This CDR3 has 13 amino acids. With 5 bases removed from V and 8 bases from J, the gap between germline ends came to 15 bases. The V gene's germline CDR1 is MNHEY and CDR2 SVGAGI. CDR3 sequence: CASSGPLINEAFF. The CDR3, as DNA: TGTGCCAGCAGTGGCCCTCTGATAAACGAAGCTTTCTTT.

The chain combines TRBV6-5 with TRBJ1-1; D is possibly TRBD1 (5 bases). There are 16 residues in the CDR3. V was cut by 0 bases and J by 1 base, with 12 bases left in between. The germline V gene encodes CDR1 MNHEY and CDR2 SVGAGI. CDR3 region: CASSYSWTKGNTEAFF. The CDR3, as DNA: TGTGCCAGCAGTTACTCGTGGACAAAGGGGAACACTGAAGCTTTCTTT.

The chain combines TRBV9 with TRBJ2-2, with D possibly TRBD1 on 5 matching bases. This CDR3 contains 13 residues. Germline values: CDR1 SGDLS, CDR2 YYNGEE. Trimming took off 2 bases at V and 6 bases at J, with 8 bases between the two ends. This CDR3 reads CASSVRDSGELFF. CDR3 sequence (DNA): TGTGCCAGCAGCGTCAGGGATTCCGGGGAGCTGTTTTTT.

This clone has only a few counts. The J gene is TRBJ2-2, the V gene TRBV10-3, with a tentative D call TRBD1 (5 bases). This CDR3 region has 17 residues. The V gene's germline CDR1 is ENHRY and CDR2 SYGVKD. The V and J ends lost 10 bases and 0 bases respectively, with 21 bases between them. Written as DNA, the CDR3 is TGTGCCACCCGACACCAAACCACAGGATCGAACACCGGGGAGCTGTTTTTT. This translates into CATRHQTTGSNTGELFF.

As DNA, the CDR3 is TGTGCCAGCAGCAGCCGGGACAGGGGGAATTCACCCCTCCACTTT. Protein sequence: CASSSRDRGNSPLHF. The rearrangement uses TRBV13 and TRBJ1-6, with TRBD1 identical over 11 bases. The germline V gene has CDR1 PRHDT and CDR2 FYEKMQ (reference sequence). The CDR3 totals 15 residues. With 5 bases clipped from V and 7 bases from J, the junction kept 4 bases outside the gene matches.

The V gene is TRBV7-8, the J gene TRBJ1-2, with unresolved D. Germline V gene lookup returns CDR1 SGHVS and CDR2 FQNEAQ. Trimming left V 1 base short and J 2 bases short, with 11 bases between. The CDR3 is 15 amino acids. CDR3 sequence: CASSLERGVNYGYTF. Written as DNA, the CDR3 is TGTGCCAGCAGCTTAGAAAGAGGAGTGAACTATGGCTACACCTTC.

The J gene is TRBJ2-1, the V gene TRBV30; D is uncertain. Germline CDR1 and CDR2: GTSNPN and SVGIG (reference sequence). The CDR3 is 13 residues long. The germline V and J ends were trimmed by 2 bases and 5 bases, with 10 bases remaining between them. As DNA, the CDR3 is TGTGCCTGGAGTAGTATTGAGGACAATGAGCAGTTCTTC. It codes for CAWSSIEDNEQFF.

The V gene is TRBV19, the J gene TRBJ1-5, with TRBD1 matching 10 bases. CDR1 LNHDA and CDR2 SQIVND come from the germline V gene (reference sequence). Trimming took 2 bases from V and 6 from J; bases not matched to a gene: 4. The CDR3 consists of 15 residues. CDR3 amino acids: CASSILRDRGQPQHF. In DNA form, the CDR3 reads TGTGCCAGTAGTATATTACGGGACAGGGGTCAGCCCCAGCATTTT.

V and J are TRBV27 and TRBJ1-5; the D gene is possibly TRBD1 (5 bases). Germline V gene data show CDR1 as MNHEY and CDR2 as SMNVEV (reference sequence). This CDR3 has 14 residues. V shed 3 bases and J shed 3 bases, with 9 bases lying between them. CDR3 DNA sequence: TGTGCCAGCAGTTTGGGCAGGGTCAATCAGCCCCAGCATTTT. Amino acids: CASSLGRVNQPQHF.

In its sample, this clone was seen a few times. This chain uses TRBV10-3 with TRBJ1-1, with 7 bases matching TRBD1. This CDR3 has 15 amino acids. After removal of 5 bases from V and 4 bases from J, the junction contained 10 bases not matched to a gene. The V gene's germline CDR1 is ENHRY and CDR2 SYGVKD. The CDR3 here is CAISIYLTGSTEAFF. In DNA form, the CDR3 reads TGTGCCATCAGTATTTATTTGACAGGGAGCACTGAAGCTTTCTTT.

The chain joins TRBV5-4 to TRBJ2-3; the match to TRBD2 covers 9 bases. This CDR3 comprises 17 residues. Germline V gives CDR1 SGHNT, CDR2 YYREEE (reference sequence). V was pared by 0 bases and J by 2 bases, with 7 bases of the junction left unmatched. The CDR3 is CASSLETSGPFTDTQYF. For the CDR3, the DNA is TGTGCCAGCAGCTTGGAGACTAGCGGACCTTTCACAGATACGCAGTATTTT.

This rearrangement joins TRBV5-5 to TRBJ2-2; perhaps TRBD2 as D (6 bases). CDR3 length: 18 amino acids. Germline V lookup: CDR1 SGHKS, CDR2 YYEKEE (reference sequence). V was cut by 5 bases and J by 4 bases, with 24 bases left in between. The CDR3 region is CASSPEGRAYRSTGELFF. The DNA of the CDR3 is TGTGCCAGCAGTCCGGAGGGCAGGGCCTACCGAAGCACCGGGGAGCTGTTTTTT.

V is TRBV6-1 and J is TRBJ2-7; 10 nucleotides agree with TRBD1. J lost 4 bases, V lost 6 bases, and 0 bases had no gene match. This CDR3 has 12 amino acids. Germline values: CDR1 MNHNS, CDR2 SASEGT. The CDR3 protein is CASRDRGYEQYF. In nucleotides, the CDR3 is TGTGCCAGCAGGGACAGGGGGTACGAGCAGTACTTC.